The clone carrying this T cell receptor beta chain was detected a few times. The data derive from a study of CD8 T cells in ankylosing spondylitis. TCRdb fed the 5' RACE reads into MiXCR, producing one record per CDR3 protein. The sample contains about 280,000 distinct CDR3 sequences, 20% of which appear only once. Trimming at V came to 4 bases and at J to 6 bases, leaving 15 bases not matched to a gene. Germline V gives CDR1 KGHDR, CDR2 SFDVKD. The CDR3 extends over 17 amino acids. The sample consisted of blood, either unsorted or a sorted T cell fraction (not recorded which). The TCR sequence derives from a male donor with ankylosing spondylitis or in good health (not recorded which). The V gene is TRBV24-1, the J gene TRBJ2-7, with 9 nucleotides matching TRBD1. The CDR3 region is CATSEDLPGQGTFEQYV. In nucleotides, the CDR3 is TGTGCCACCAGTGAGGATTTGCCGGGACAGGGAACGTTCGAGCAGTACGTC.